This record concerns one T cell receptor beta chain sequence. This sample was taken from a study of OX40 agonist ivuxolimab in advanced cancers. Overall study context: Those treated in dose escalation had hepatocellular carcinoma, melanoma, renal cell cancer or head and neck cancer.

The repertoire was sequenced with immunoSEQ multiplex PCR; TCRdb's copy has only in-frame clones and lacks some. The sample holds 60,000 or so clones, under 90% seen once. The CDR3 spans 16 residues. From germline, CDR1 is SGHAT and CDR2 FQNNGV. V was clipped by 2 bases and J by 2 bases; unmatched bases: 5. The chain recombines TRBV11-2 with TRBJ2-1, with 8 bases that match TRBD2. The receptor was isolated from an adult with an advanced solid tumor such as melanoma, head and neck, liver or kidney cancer. Here the sequenced sample was CD4+ or CD8+ T cells sorted from blood, taken in a trial of the OX40 agonist ivuxolimab. The CDR3: CASSLRPGGAYNEQFF. Written as DNA, the CDR3 is TGTGCCAGCAGCTTAAGACCGGGAGGGGCCTACAATGAGCAGTTCTTC. Filled out from reference TRBV11-2 and TRBJ2-1, the complete variable domain reads EAGVAQSPRYKIIEKRQSVAFWCNPISGHATLYWYQQILGQGPKLLIQFQNNGVVDDSQLPKDRFSAERLKGVDSTLKIQPAKLEDSAVYLCASSLRPGGAYNEQFFGPGTRLTVL.